This T cell receptor beta chain emerged from a study of control samples from healthy donors and cancer patients. The CDR3 loop spans 14 amino acids. The ends lost 1 base at V and 7 bases at J; junction bases unmatched: 4. The germline V gene has CDR1 LGHNA and CDR2 YNFKEQ. Generated by immunoSEQ multiplex PCR, the TCRdb table keeps only in-frame clones and is missing some. The table lists roughly 79,000 clones, over 65% of them singletons. This clone was seen a few times. The source of this sequence is a man in his fifties or sixties in good health. The sequencing input was blood. The chain employs TRBV4-2 and TRBJ2-7; 10 bases are shared with TRBD1. The CDR3 DNA follows: TGTGCCAGCAGCCAAGGACAGGGGGCTCGGGAGCAGTACTTC. Protein product: CASSQGQGAREQYF.